These T cell receptor beta chains were read from a single sample in a study of vaccination and CD4 T cells after COVID-19. Their antigens remain unidentified. TCRdb used MiXCR to reprocess the PCR reads, holding one entry per CDR3 protein. The sample records roughly 14,000 distinct CDR3 sequences, under 55% being singletons. Source: CD4+ T cells from blood, cultured in vitro, taken before SARS-CoV-2 vaccination. Receptors were obtained from a human donor who had recovered from COVID-19. CDR3s include the opening cysteine and the closing phenylalanine or tryptophan. The order of the fields is V gene, J gene, CDR3 protein.

v_gene: TRBV15
j_gene: TRBJ2-7
CDR3aa: CATSRVIGTGSYEQYF

v_gene: TRBV6-5
j_gene: TRBJ2-1
CDR3aa: CASSSSRTSGSNEQFF

v_gene: TRBV20-1
j_gene: TRBJ2-1
CDR3aa: CSASDPGLAETYNEQFF

v_gene: TRBV7-9
j_gene: TRBJ2-5
CDR3aa: CASSLSGGSETQYF

v_gene: TRBV4-1
j_gene: TRBJ2-3
CDR3aa: CASRSTGWDTQYF

v_gene: TRBV10-3
j_gene: TRBJ1-3
CDR3aa: CAISEVGTGNTIYF

v_gene: TRBV20-1
j_gene: TRBJ1-1
CDR3aa: CSATTGRFTEAFF

v_gene: TRBV11-1
j_gene: TRBJ1-1
CDR3aa: CASSLARVTEAFF

v_gene: TRBV27
j_gene: TRBJ1-3
CDR3aa: CASSRTGVTGNTIYF

v_gene: TRBV19
j_gene: TRBJ2-5
CDR3aa: CASSPGLAGETQYF

v_gene: TRBV28
j_gene: TRBJ1-6
CDR3aa: CASRPTGSSYNSPLHF

v_gene: TRBV6-2/TRBV6-3
j_gene: TRBJ2-7
CDR3aa: CASRLQGPYEQYF

v_gene: TRBV6-5
j_gene: TRBJ1-1
CDR3aa: CASSYGGSEAFF

v_gene: TRBV20-1
j_gene: TRBJ1-2
CDR3aa: CSASPGVGGYTF

v_gene: TRBV9
j_gene: TRBJ2-5
CDR3aa: CASSEDPTGIQETQYF

v_gene: TRBV6-2/TRBV6-3
j_gene: TRBJ1-1
CDR3aa: CASSERDAEAFF

v_gene: TRBV20-1
j_gene: TRBJ1-2
CDR3aa: CSARSDTGVNYGYTF

v_gene: TRBV5-1
j_gene: TRBJ1-2
CDR3aa: CASSFSGEVRHGYTF

v_gene: TRBV6-1
j_gene: TRBJ1-1
CDR3aa: CASSEVLNTEAFF

v_gene: TRBV4-3
j_gene: TRBJ1-2
CDR3aa: CASNPGQGGGYGYTF

v_gene: TRBV27
j_gene: TRBJ1-2
CDR3aa: CASMFAGEGLGGYTF

v_gene: TRBV6-1
j_gene: TRBJ1-2
CDR3aa: CASSEGTGANYGYTF

v_gene: TRBV30
j_gene: TRBJ1-1
CDR3aa: CAWSRATEAFF

v_gene: TRBV12-3/TRBV12-4
j_gene: TRBJ2-5
CDR3aa: CASSYRETQYF

v_gene: TRBV7-2
j_gene: TRBJ1-6
CDR3aa: CASSTGTGGRSYNSPLHF

v_gene: TRBV7-2
j_gene: TRBJ1-5
CDR3aa: CASSLVRGGQPQHF

v_gene: TRBV20-1
j_gene: TRBJ2-5
CDR3aa: CSASGQMGLETQYF

v_gene: TRBV6-5
j_gene: TRBJ1-1
CDR3aa: CASSYSFREGAEAFF

v_gene: TRBV11-3
j_gene: TRBJ1-1
CDR3aa: CASSLDHGQGREAFF

v_gene: TRBV27
j_gene: TRBJ1-1
CDR3aa: CASTTTRGNTEAFF

v_gene: TRBV7-2
j_gene: TRBJ2-5
CDR3aa: CASSPGGGVYETQYF